Sequencing of this T cell receptor beta chain was carried out in a study of blood T cell repertoires in COVID-19. The wider study: Samples of COVID-19 (acute and convalescent) were obtained from the United States, Italy and Spain. Sources were T cells, B-cell-depleted T cells, or PBMCs; the material itself was cDNA or gDNA.

As processed by the authors: The authors estimated nucleated cell counts from reference gene primer amplification. The repertoire was sequenced with immunoSEQ multiplex PCR; TCRdb's copy has only in-frame clones and lacks some. The V and J calls and clone size are taken from that table; D and trimming were inferred from the DNA. The sample comprises nearly 95,000 clones, approximately 89% of which are singletons, and approximately 7% rests with the top ten. The CDR3 contains 17 residues. From germline, CDR1 is SGHRS and CDR2 YFSETQ. With 1 base clipped from V and 4 bases from J, the junction kept 8 bases outside the gene matches.

Sequencing input: peripheral blood. The chain uses TRBV5-1 and TRBJ2-5; TRBD2 matches 12 bases. This TCR derives from a human donor with acute or convalescent COVID-19. The donor label of this sample is uncertain. CDR3 residues: CASSLRLAGGFSETQYF. As DNA, the CDR3 is TGCGCCAGCAGCTTGAGGCTAGCGGGGGGGTTCTCAGAGACCCAGTACTTC.